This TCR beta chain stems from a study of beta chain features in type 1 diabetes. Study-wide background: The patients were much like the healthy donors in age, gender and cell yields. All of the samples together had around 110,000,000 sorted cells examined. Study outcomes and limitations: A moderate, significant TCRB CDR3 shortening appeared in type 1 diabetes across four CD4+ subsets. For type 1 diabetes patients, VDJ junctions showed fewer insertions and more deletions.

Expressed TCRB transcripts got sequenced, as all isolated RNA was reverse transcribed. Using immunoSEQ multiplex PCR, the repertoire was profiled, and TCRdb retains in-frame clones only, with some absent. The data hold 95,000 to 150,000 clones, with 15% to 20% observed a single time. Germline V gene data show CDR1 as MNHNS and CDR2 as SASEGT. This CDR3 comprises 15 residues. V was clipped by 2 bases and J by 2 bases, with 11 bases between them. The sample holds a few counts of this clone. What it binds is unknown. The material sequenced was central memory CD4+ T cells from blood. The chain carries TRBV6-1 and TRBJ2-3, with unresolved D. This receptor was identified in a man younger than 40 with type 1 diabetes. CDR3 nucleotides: TGTGCCAGCAGTGAAAAGGTTGAAAACACAGATACGCAGTATTTT. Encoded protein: CASSEKVENTDTQYF.